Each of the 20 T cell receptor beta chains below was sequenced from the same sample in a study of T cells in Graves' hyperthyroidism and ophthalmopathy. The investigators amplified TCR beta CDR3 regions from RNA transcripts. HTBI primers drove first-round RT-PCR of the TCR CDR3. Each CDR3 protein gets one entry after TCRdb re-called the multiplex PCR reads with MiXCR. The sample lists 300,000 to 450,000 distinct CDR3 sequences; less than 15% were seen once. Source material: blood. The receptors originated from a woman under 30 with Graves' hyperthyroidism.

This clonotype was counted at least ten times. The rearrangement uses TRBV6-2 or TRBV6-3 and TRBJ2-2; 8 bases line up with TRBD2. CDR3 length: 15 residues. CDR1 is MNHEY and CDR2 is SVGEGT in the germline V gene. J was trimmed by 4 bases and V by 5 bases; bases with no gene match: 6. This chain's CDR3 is CASSAPLAATGELFF. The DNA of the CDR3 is TGTGCCAGCAGTGCCCCACTAGCGGCCACCGGGGAGCTGTTTTTT.

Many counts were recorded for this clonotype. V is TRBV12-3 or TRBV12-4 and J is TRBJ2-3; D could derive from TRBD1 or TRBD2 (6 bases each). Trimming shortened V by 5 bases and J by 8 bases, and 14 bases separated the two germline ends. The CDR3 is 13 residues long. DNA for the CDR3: TGTGCCAGCAGTCCGGGGGCTGAAACTACGCAGTATTTT. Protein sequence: CASSPGAETTQYF.

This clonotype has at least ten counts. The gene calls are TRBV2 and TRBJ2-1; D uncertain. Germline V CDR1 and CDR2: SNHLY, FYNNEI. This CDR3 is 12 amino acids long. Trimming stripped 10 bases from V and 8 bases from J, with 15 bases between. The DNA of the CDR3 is TGTGCCACCTTTATCACGGGCGATGAGCAGTTCTTC. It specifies CATFITGDEQFF.

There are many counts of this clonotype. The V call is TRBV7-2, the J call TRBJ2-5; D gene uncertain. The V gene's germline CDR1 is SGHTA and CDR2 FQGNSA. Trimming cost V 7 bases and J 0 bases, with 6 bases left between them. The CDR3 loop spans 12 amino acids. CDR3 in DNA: TGTGCCAGCACTACGTACCAAGAGACCCAGTACTTC. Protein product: CASTTYQETQYF.

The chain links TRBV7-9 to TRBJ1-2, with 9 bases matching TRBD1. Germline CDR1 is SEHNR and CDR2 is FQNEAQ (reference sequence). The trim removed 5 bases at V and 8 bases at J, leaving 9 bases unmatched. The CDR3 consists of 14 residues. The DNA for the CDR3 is TGTGCCAGCAGCCCGGGGACAGGGCCATGGGGCTACACCTTC. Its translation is CASSPGTGPWGYTF.

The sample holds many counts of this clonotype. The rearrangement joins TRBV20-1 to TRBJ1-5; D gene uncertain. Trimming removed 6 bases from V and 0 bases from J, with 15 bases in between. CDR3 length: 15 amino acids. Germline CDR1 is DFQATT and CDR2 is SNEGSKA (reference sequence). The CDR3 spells CSANDGVNSNQPQHF. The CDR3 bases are TGCAGTGCCAACGACGGGGTAAATAGCAATCAGCCCCAGCATTTT.

The CDR3 region is CASSQVLAGGDTGELFF. DNA for the CDR3: TGCGCCAGCAGCCAAGTTCTAGCGGGGGGGGACACCGGGGAGCTGTTTTTT. This chain joins TRBV4-1 and TRBJ2-2; TRBD2 matches 12 bases. Trimming took 1 base from V and 3 from J; bases not matched to a gene: 3. The CDR3 runs 17 residues. Per germline, CDR1 MGHRA and CDR2 YSYEKL.

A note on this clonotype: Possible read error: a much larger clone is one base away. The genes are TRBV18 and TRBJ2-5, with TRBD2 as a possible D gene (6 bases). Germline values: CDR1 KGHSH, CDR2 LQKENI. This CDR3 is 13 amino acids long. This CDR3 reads CGTLSSVQETQYF. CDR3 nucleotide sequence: TGTGGCACCCTTTCTAGCGTACAAGAGACCCAGTACTTC.

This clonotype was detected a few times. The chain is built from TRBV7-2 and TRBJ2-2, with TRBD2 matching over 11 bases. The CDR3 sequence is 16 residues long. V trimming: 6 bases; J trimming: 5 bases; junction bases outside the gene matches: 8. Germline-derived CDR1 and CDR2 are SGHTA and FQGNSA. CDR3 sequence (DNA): TGTGCCAGCAGACCCCGGACTAGCGGGTTGACCGGGGAGCTGTTTTTT. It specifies CASRPRTSGLTGELFF.

The CDR3 DNA is TGTGCCAGCAGCTTAACGGGGGGGGTCTCAGAAGCTTTCTTT. Translating gives CASSLTGGVSEAFF. The rearrangement joins TRBV7-9 to TRBJ1-1, with D possibly being TRBD1 (5 bases). There are 14 residues in the CDR3. The V and J ends lost 2 bases and 8 bases respectively, with 15 bases between them. Germline-derived CDR1 and CDR2 are SEHNR and FQNEAQ (reference sequence).

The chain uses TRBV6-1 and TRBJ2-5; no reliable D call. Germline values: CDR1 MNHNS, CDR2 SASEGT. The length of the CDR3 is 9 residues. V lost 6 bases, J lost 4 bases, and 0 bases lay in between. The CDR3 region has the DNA TGTGCCAGCAGAGAGACCCAGTACTTC. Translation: CASRETQYF.

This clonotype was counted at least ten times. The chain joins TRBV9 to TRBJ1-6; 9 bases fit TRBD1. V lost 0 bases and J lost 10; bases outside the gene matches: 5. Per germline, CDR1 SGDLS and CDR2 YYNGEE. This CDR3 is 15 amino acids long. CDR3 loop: CASSVAGQGLSPLHF. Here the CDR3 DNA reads TGTGCCAGCAGCGTAGCGGGACAGGGCTTATCACCCCTCCACTTT.

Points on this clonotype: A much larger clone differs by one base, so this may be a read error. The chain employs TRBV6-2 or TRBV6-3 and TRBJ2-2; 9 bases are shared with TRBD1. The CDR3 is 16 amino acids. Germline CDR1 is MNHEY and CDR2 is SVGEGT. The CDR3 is CASSLTGQGYTGGLFF. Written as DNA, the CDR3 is TGTGCCAGCAGTTTGACGGGACAGGGATACACCGGGGGGCTGTTTTTT.

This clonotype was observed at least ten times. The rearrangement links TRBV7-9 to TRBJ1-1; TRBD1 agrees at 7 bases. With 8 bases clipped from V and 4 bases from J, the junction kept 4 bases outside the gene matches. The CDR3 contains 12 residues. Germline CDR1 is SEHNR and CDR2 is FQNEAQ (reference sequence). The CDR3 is CASAGDSTEAFF. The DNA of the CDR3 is TGTGCCAGCGCCGGGGACAGCACTGAAGCTTTCTTT. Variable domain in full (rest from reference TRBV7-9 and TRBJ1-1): DTGVSQNPRHKITKRGQNVTFRCDPISEHNRLYWYRQTLGQGPEFLTYFQNEAQLEKSRLLSDRFSAERPKGSFSTLEIQRTEQGDSAMYLCASAGDSTEAFFGQGTRLTVV.

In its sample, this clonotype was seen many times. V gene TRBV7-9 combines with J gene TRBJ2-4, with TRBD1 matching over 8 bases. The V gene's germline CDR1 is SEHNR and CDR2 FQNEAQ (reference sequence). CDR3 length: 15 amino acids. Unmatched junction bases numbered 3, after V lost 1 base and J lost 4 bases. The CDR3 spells CASSLVTGGKNIQYF. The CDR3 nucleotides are TGTGCCAGCAGCTTAGTTACAGGGGGGAAAAACATTCAGTACTTC.

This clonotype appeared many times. This CDR3 reads CASRTNQPQHF. DNA of the CDR3: TGTGCCAGCAGGACAAATCAGCCCCAGCATTTT. The rearrangement links TRBV28 to TRBJ1-5; D gene uncertain. Trimming took off 6 bases at V and 4 bases at J, with 4 bases between the two ends. Germline V gives CDR1 MDHEN, CDR2 SYDVKM. This CDR3 is built from 11 residues.

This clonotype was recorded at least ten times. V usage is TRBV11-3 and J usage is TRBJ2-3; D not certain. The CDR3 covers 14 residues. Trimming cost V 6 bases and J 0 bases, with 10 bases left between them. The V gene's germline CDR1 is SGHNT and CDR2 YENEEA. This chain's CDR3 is CASSSTRSTDTQYF. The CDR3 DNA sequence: TGTGCCAGCAGTAGTACCCGGAGCACAGATACGCAGTATTTT. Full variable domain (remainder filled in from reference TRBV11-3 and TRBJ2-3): EAGVVQSPRYKIIEKKQPVAFWCNPISGHNTLYWYLQNLGQGPELLIRYENEEAVDDSQLPKDRFSAERLKGVDSTLKIQPAELGDSAVYLCASSSTRSTDTQYFGPGTRLTVL.

The CDR3 DNA sequence: TGTGCCAGCAGCCAAAAGGACAGGGGGCTTCAGTACTTC. Translated, it gives CASSQKDRGLQYF. This rearrangement joins TRBV2 to TRBJ2-4; 11 bases are shared with TRBD1. The CDR3 contains 13 residues. In germline, CDR1 is SNHLY, CDR2 FYNNEI. V shed 6 bases, J shed 11 bases, and the junction held 6 bases outside the gene matches.

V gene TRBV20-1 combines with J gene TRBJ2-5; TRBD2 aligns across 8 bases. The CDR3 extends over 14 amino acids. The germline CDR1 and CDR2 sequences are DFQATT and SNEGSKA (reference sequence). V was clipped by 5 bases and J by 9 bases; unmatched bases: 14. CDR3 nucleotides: TGCAGTGCTTACGTCCCGGGACTAGGGGGGGCCCAGTACTTC. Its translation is CSAYVPGLGGAQYF.

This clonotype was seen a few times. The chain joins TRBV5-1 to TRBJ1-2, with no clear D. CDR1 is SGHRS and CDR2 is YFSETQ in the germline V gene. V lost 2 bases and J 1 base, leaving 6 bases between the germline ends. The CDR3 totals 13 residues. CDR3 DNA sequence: TGCGCCAGCAGCTTTAGGCATAACTATGGCTACACCTTC. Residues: CASSFRHNYGYTF. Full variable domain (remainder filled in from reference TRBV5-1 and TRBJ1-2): KAGVTQTPRYLIKTRGQQVTLSCSPISGHRSVSWYQQTPGQGLQFLFEYFSETQRNKGNFPGRFSGRQFSNSRSEMNVSTLELGDSALYLCASSFRHNYGYTFGSGTRLTVV.